This TCR beta chain emerged from a study of blood T cells in healthy people across ages. Study-wide points: Possibly confounding the expanded clonotype changes was the fact that donor CMV status was unknown. A conclusive naive versus antigen-experienced comparison was prevented by the unsorted PBMCs.

A J-beta primer mix and a sample-barcoded 5' primer were used in a second PCR of about 6 to 12 cycles. All cDNA molecules were each tagged by a template-switch adaptor with 12 random nucleotides. TCRdb called the 5' RACE reads again in MiXCR, with one record for every CDR3 protein. The sample carries 1,100,000 or so distinct CDR3 sequences, under 55% recorded once. PBMCs numbering at least 7 million were isolated per sample. This clonotype was detected ten times or more. Antigen unknown. The CDR3 is 11 amino acids. In germline, CDR1 is SQVTM, CDR2 ANQGSEA. Trimming left V 2 bases short and J 10 bases short, with 9 bases between.

Sample: blood. This receptor was obtained from a woman aged 55-69 years in good health. This chain connects TRBV29-1 to TRBJ2-1; D unclear. CDR3 DNA: TGCAGCGTTGAATTTCGGCTCGAGCAGTTCTTC. Protein product: CSVEFRLEQFF.